These 22 T cell receptor beta chains came from one sample sequenced in a study of PD-L1 blockade in urothelial cancer. Assay used: immunoSEQ multiplex PCR; TCRdb lists only in-frame clones, some missing. Of about 43,000 clones in the sample, 88% were seen once. The input for sequencing was PBMCs, taken around atezolizumab (anti-PD-L1) treatment. The receptors originated from a woman aged 60-75 years with urothelial cancer.

This CDR3 reads CSVDRGGDEQFF. As DNA, the CDR3 is TGCAGCGTTGACCGGGGGGGTGATGAGCAGTTCTTC. The rearrangement links TRBV29-1 to TRBJ2-1; 8 bases match TRBD2. The germline gives CDR1 SQVTM, CDR2 ANQGSEA. CDR3 length: 12 amino acids. The ends lost 3 bases at V and 8 bases at J; junction bases unmatched: 3.

This sequence joins TRBV28 and TRBJ2-7; D is unresolved. The CDR3 spans 12 residues. V lost 6 bases and J 3 bases, leaving 9 bases between the germline ends. Germline V CDR1 and CDR2: MDHEN, SYDVKM. Here the CDR3 DNA reads TGTGCCAGCAGCCCGCGAATCTACGAGCAGTACTTC. As protein: CASSPRIYEQYF. The full variable domain, with the rest looked up from reference TRBV28 and TRBJ2-7, is DVKVTQSSRYLVKRTGEKVFLECVQDMDHENMFWYRQDPGLGLRLIYFSYDVKMKEKGDIPEGYSVSREKKERFSLILESASTNQTSMYLCASSPRIYEQYFGPGTRLTVT.

The chain carries TRBV15 and TRBJ2-7; TRBD2 matches 7 bases. The CDR3 totals 18 residues. CDR1 and CDR2 (germline): LNHNV, YYDKDF (reference sequence). The junction had 11 bases not matched to a gene; V was cut back by 0 bases and J by 0 bases. CDR3 DNA sequence: TGTGCCACCAGCAGAGATCACATGGGGGGGGTCACCTCCTACGAGCAGTACTTC. This gives the protein CATSRDHMGGVTSYEQYF.

V and J are TRBV4-3 and TRBJ2-7; D is possibly TRBD1 (6 bases). The CDR3 loop spans 15 amino acids. Germline CDR1 LGHNA, CDR2 YSLEER. Trimming removed 0 bases from V and 5 bases from J, with 14 bases in between. This chain's CDR3 is CASSQDSRDINEQYF. Written as DNA, the CDR3 is TGCGCCAGCAGCCAAGACTCCCGGGACATCAACGAGCAGTACTTC.

This clone was recorded once. The chain joins TRBV5-1 to TRBJ2-7; no clear D. The ends were cut back, 0 bases at V and 3 bases at J, with 19 bases in the middle. Germline V gives CDR1 SGHRS, CDR2 YFSETQ. The CDR3 consists of 17 residues. Written as DNA, the CDR3 is TGCGCCAGCAGCTTGGCCATCTTGTCCGAAACTTTCTACGAGCAGTACTTC. Its translation: CASSLAILSETFYEQYF.

The sample holds one count of this clone. This sequence joins TRBV5-4 and TRBJ2-5; 13 positions match TRBD2. In germline, CDR1 is SGHNT, CDR2 YYREEE (reference sequence). V shed 3 bases and J 3 bases; nucleotides not matched to a gene: 8. The CDR3 runs 17 residues. The CDR3 is CASSSLAGGLLEETQYF. CDR3 nucleotides: TGTGCCAGCAGCTCACTAGCGGGGGGGCTTTTGGAAGAGACCCAGTACTTC.

The chain recombines TRBV27 with TRBJ2-7; a weak D match, TRBD2 (6 bases). The CDR3 length is 15 residues. Deletions cut 5 bases from V and 6 bases from J, with 20 bases between. Germline V CDR1 and CDR2: MNHEY, SMNVEV (reference sequence). CDR3 in amino acids: CASSPFLGVGGEQYF. As DNA, the CDR3 is TGTGCCAGCAGTCCCTTTCTCGGGGTGGGAGGCGAGCAGTACTTC.

The rearrangement links TRBV19 to TRBJ2-2, with TRBD2 matching 11 bases. Trimming removed 6 bases from V and 0 bases from J; junction bases left unmatched: 3. The CDR3 sequence is 16 residues long. Germline CDR1 reads LNHDA; CDR2 reads SQIVND (reference sequence). The CDR3 DNA reads TGTGCCAGTAGGCTACTAGCGGGGGCGAACACCGGGGAGCTGTTTTTT. Protein sequence: CASRLLAGANTGELFF.

The J gene is TRBJ2-7, the V gene TRBV5-1; D might be TRBD2 (6 bases). Deletions cut 0 bases from V and 2 bases from J, with 15 bases between. Germline V gene data show CDR1 as SGHRS and CDR2 as YFSETQ. The length of the CDR3 is 16 residues. The CDR3 loop is CASSLGLATITYEQYF. DNA for the CDR3: TGCGCCAGCAGCTTGGGGCTAGCGACTATCACCTACGAGCAGTACTTC. The full variable domain, with the rest looked up from reference TRBV5-1 and TRBJ2-7, is KAGVTQTPRYLIKTRGQQVTLSCSPISGHRSVSWYQQTPGQGLQFLFEYFSETQRNKGNFPGRFSGRQFSNSRSEMNVSTLELGDSALYLCASSLGLATITYEQYFGPGTRLTVT.

This chain connects TRBV9 to TRBJ2-1, with 7 bases identical to TRBD2. The junction had 8 bases not matched to a gene; V was cut back by 2 bases and J by 6 bases. CDR3 size: 15 residues. Germline assignment: CDR1 SGDLS and CDR2 YYNGEE. CDR3 protein: CASSVGDYLGNEQFF. CDR3 sequence (DNA): TGTGCCAGCAGCGTTGGGGACTACCTGGGCAATGAGCAGTTCTTC.

In this sample, this clone turned up once. The chain couples TRBV28 to TRBJ2-1, with D maybe TRBD2 (6 bases). The CDR3 covers 14 residues. V lost 3 bases and J lost 6, with 12 bases in between. Germline loops: CDR1 MDHEN, CDR2 SYDVKM. CDR3 in amino acids: CASSFPGSGNEQFF. In nucleotides, the CDR3 is TGTGCCAGCAGTTTCCCCGGGAGTGGCAATGAGCAGTTCTTC.

The J gene is TRBJ2-2, the V gene TRBV5-1, with 15 bases fitting TRBD2. J lost 9 bases, V lost 3 bases, and 9 bases had no gene match. Germline CDR1 is SGHRS and CDR2 is YFSETQ. The CDR3 loop spans 17 amino acids. As DNA, the CDR3 is TGCGCCAGCAGCTCTATCTCGGGACTAGCGGGGGGTCGGGAGCTGTTTTTT. Protein sequence: CASSSISGLAGGRELFF. The full variable domain, completed using reference TRBV5-1 and TRBJ2-2, is KAGVTQTPRYLIKTRGQQVTLSCSPISGHRSVSWYQQTPGQGLQFLFEYFSETQRNKGNFPGRFSGRQFSNSRSEMNVSTLELGDSALYLCASSSISGLAGGRELFFGEGSRLTVL.

The chain has TRBV7-9 and TRBJ1-1; 10 bases agree with TRBD1. This CDR3 comprises 12 residues. CDR1 is SEHNR, CDR2 FQNEAQ, per germline (reference sequence). The ends lost 10 bases at V and 7 bases at J; junction bases unmatched: 6. CDR3 protein: CAMKTGGIEAFF. For the CDR3, the DNA is TGTGCCATGAAGACAGGGGGCATTGAAGCTTTCTTT.

This chain joins TRBV29-1 and TRBJ2-3; 8 bases align to TRBD1. The V gene's germline CDR1 is SQVTM and CDR2 ANQGSEA. J was trimmed by 0 bases and V by 3 bases; bases with no gene match: 5. CDR3 length: 15 residues. CDR3 region: CSVDIRDRSTDTQYF. For the CDR3, the DNA is TGCAGCGTTGATATAAGGGACAGGAGCACAGATACGCAGTATTTT.

The chain couples TRBV10-2 to TRBJ2-5; 14 bases match TRBD2. J gave up 4 bases and V 7 bases, and 11 bases lay outside the gene matches. Germline assignment: CDR1 WSHSY and CDR2 SAAADI. The CDR3 extends over 17 amino acids. Here the CDR3 DNA reads TGCGCCAGCAAACCGGGACTAGCGGGAGACTTTCGAGAGACCCAGTACTTC. It codes for CASKPGLAGDFRETQYF.

This clone was seen a single time. The chain links TRBV11-2 to TRBJ1-4; no definite D call. Per germline, CDR1 SGHAT and CDR2 FQNNGV. The CDR3 is 14 amino acids. V was pared by 2 bases and J by 4 bases, with 8 bases between. DNA of the CDR3: TGTGCCAGCAGCTTACGGGGATTTAATGAAAAACTGTTTTTT. It encodes CASSLRGFNEKLFF. Supplemented by reference TRBV11-2 and TRBJ1-4, the full variable domain reads EAGVAQSPRYKIIEKRQSVAFWCNPISGHATLYWYQQILGQGPKLLIQFQNNGVVDDSQLPKDRFSAERLKGVDSTLKIQPAKLEDSAVYLCASSLRGFNEKLFFGSGTQLSVL.

The chain combines TRBV19 with TRBJ2-1; 14 bases align to TRBD2. V was clipped by 3 bases and J by 4 bases; unmatched bases: 5. The CDR3 loop spans 17 amino acids. The germline V gene has CDR1 LNHDA and CDR2 SQIVND (reference sequence). The CDR3 DNA sequence: TGTGCCAGTAGTATTAGAGGGACTAGCGGGAGATACAATGAGCAGTTCTTC. Translating it yields CASSIRGTSGRYNEQFF.

The rearrangement uses TRBV19 and TRBJ2-3; no definite D call. V was shortened by 4 bases and J by 2 bases, with 10 bases between the two germline ends. Germline CDR1 and CDR2: LNHDA and SQIVND (reference sequence). The CDR3 has 14 residues. CDR3 nucleotide sequence: TGTGCCAGTAGTAGACAAATATACACAGATACGCAGTATTTT. Amino acids: CASSRQIYTDTQYF.

CDR3 in amino acids: CASSIGHGNQPQHF. The CDR3 nucleotides read TGTGCCAGTAGTATCGGACACGGCAATCAGCCCCAGCATTTT. V gene TRBV19 combines with J gene TRBJ1-5; D is perhaps TRBD1 (5 bases). The V gene's germline CDR1 is LNHDA and CDR2 SQIVND (reference sequence). The CDR3 is 14 residues long. V lost 3 bases and J lost 2, with 8 bases in between.

The chain couples TRBV10-3 to TRBJ1-2, with a possible D match to TRBD1 (6 bases). Per germline, CDR1 ENHRY and CDR2 SYGVKD. This CDR3 has 14 amino acids. The V and J ends lost 2 bases and 8 bases respectively, with 15 bases between them. CDR3 sequence reads: CAISEGGRGWGYTF. The CDR3 coding sequence is TGTGCCATCAGTGAGGGGGGCAGGGGTTGGGGCTACACCTTC.

This sequence joins TRBV6-5 and TRBJ1-2; 11 nucleotides align to TRBD1. The CDR3 loop spans 14 amino acids. The J segment lost 4 bases and the V segment lost 7 bases, leaving 5 bases of the junction unmatched. CDR1 and CDR2 from the germline V gene are MNHEY and SVGAGI. CDR3 region: CASKPGQGGYGYTF. CDR3 DNA: TGTGCCAGCAAGCCGGGACAGGGGGGCTATGGCTACACCTTC.

This clone appeared once. V and J are TRBV6-5 and TRBJ2-1, with 7 bases fitting TRBD2. The CDR3 covers 15 residues. The germline CDR1 and CDR2 sequences are MNHEY and SVGAGI. J was trimmed by 3 bases and V by 2 bases; bases with no gene match: 4. CDR3 DNA sequence: TGTGCCAGCAGTTACGGCCTAGCGGACTACAATGAGCAGTTCTTC. Translated: CASSYGLADYNEQFF.